The sequence of this TCR beta chain was determined in a study of cytomegalovirus exposure and HLA in healthy donors. As for the study in general: HLA-typed donors were the source of about 85 million unique TCRs, which an early data release held. Whole-study findings and limits: V segments that were indistinguishable, TRBV6-2 and TRBV6-3 among them, were omitted from analysis. In a later analysis, TCR beta V- and J-gene trimming was associated with a missense DCLRE1C variant.

PCR amplification relied on 60 Vbeta primers (plus 13 Jbeta primers). Sequencing used immunoSEQ multiplex PCR; TCRdb keeps in-frame clones, though not all of them. Here the sample spans 150,000 to 180,000 clones, approximately 80% being singletons. In the case of this clone: The target antigen is unknown.

Nominally healthy donors were sampled, though unrecorded immune exposures were likely. Germline V gene sequence: CDR1 SGDLS, CDR2 YYNGEE. The CDR3 runs 17 residues. The germline V and J ends were trimmed by 0 bases and 0 bases, with 13 bases remaining between them. Source material: PBMCs. The chain links TRBV9 to TRBJ2-4; D may be TRBD1 (6 bases). The receptor was isolated from a man aged 25-45 years in good health and CMV-seropositive. The CDR3 nucleotides read TGTGCCAGCAGCGTAGGGGCCCAGGGGATAGCCAAAAACATTCAGTACTTC. Protein sequence: CASSVGAQGIAKNIQYF.